A selection of T cell receptor beta chains follows, all from one sample in a study of control samples from healthy donors and cancer patients. Using immunoSEQ multiplex PCR, the repertoire was profiled, and TCRdb retains in-frame clones only, with some absent. Of 100,000 to 150,000 clones listed, 85% to 95% are singletons. The specimen was blood. These receptors originate from a man aged 18 to 35 in good health. CDR3s include the opening cysteine and the closing phenylalanine or tryptophan. Fields, in order: D gene, J gene, V gene, clone size, CDR3 protein, CDR3 DNA. A D gene is named only where the DNA matches it firmly. Clone size is not always given. Where it is, it says once, few, many or a class for expanded clones.

D gene: .
J gene: TRBJ1-1
V gene: TRBV2
clone size: .
CDR3 protein: CASSEALPLSDTEAFF
CDR3 DNA: TGTGCCAGCAGTGAAGCGCTTCCTCTGAGCGACACTGAAGCTTTCTTT

D gene: TRBD1
J gene: TRBJ2-6
V gene: TRBV19
clone size: .
CDR3 protein: CASSILDRAGANVLTF
CDR3 DNA: TGTGCCAGTAGTATTCTAGACAGGGCTGGGGCCAACGTCCTGACTTTC

D gene: TRBD2
J gene: TRBJ2-5
V gene: TRBV27
clone size: .
CDR3 protein: CASSSSMAGEGPQYF
CDR3 DNA: TGTGCCAGCAGTTCCTCCATGGCCGGGGAGGGGCCCCAGTACTTC

D gene: TRBD1
J gene: TRBJ2-5
V gene: TRBV10-3
clone size: .
CDR3 protein: CAISVRDREIETQYF
CDR3 DNA: TGTGCCATCAGTGTTCGGGACAGGGAAATAGAGACCCAGTACTTC

D gene: .
J gene: TRBJ1-1
V gene: TRBV27
clone size: .
CDR3 protein: CASSLMRGWNTEAFF
CDR3 DNA: TGTGCCAGCAGTTTAATGCGGGGATGGAACACTGAAGCTTTCTTT

D gene: .
J gene: TRBJ1-3
V gene: TRBV7-9
clone size: .
CDR3 protein: CASSSVQAGNTIYF
CDR3 DNA: TGTGCCAGCAGCTCTGTCCAGGCTGGAAACACCATATATTTT

D gene: .
J gene: TRBJ1-2
V gene: TRBV28
clone size: once
CDR3 protein: CASSFAQGDYGYTF
CDR3 DNA: TGTGCCAGCAGTTTCGCGCAGGGTGACTATGGCTACACCTTC

D gene: TRBD1
J gene: TRBJ2-1
V gene: TRBV29-1
clone size: .
CDR3 protein: CSGLSLDRVVNEQFF
CDR3 DNA: TGCAGCGGTCTCTCTTTGGACAGGGTGGTCAATGAGCAGTTCTTC

D gene: TRBD2
J gene: TRBJ2-5
V gene: TRBV3-1/TRBV3-2
clone size: .
CDR3 protein: CASSQGASGGLGETQYF
CDR3 DNA: TGTGCCAGCAGCCAAGGCGCTAGCGGGGGCCTCGGGGAGACCCAGTACTTC

D gene: TRBD1
J gene: TRBJ1-1
V gene: TRBV9
clone size: .
CDR3 protein: CASSVRQGGEAFF
CDR3 DNA: TGTGCCAGCAGCGTCCGACAGGGGGGAGAAGCTTTCTTT

D gene: .
J gene: TRBJ2-5
V gene: TRBV19
clone size: .
CDR3 protein: CASSTPGQETQYF
CDR3 DNA: TGTGCCAGTAGTACCCCCGGTCAAGAGACCCAGTACTTC

D gene: .
J gene: TRBJ2-5
V gene: TRBV9
clone size: .
CDR3 protein: CASSKLRDTQETQYF
CDR3 DNA: TGTGCCAGCAGCAAACTCCGGGACACTCAAGAGACCCAGTACTTC

D gene: .
J gene: TRBJ2-4
V gene: TRBV6-5
clone size: .
CDR3 protein: CASSTTGTINIQYF
CDR3 DNA: TGTGCCAGCAGTACCACCGGGACAATAAACATTCAGTACTTC

D gene: .
J gene: TRBJ2-1
V gene: TRBV19
clone size: .
CDR3 protein: CASSIWNEQFF
CDR3 DNA: TGTGCCAGTAGTATCTGGAATGAGCAGTTCTTC

D gene: TRBD1
J gene: TRBJ1-1
V gene: TRBV19
clone size: few
CDR3 protein: CASIPGQGLEAFF
CDR3 DNA: TGTGCCAGTATCCCGGGACAGGGGCTTGAAGCTTTCTTT

D gene: .
J gene: TRBJ1-5
V gene: TRBV27
clone size: .
CDR3 protein: CASSLGTNQPQHF
CDR3 DNA: TGTGCCAGCAGTCTCGGGACGAATCAGCCCCAGCATTTT

D gene: TRBD1
J gene: TRBJ2-1
V gene: TRBV7-9
clone size: few
CDR3 protein: CASSPLDRGNSHRDEQFF
CDR3 DNA: TGTGCCAGCAGCCCGCTGGACAGGGGGAACTCCCATAGGGATGAGCAGTTCTTC

D gene: .
J gene: TRBJ1-6
V gene: TRBV5-4
clone size: .
CDR3 protein: CASSFEGAGSPLHF
CDR3 DNA: TGTGCCAGCAGCTTTGAAGGGGCTGGGTCACCCCTCCACTTT

D gene: TRBD1
J gene: TRBJ2-1
V gene: TRBV11-2
clone size: .
CDR3 protein: CASSFRTGFDEQFF
CDR3 DNA: TGTGCCAGCAGCTTCCGGACAGGGTTCGATGAGCAGTTCTTC

D gene: TRBD1
J gene: TRBJ1-1
V gene: TRBV27
clone size: .
CDR3 protein: CASSLSAGGTEAFF
CDR3 DNA: TGTGCCAGCAGTTTGTCGGCAGGGGGCACTGAAGCTTTCTTT

D gene: .
J gene: TRBJ2-4
V gene: TRBV27
clone size: .
CDR3 protein: CASRQGGQNIQYF
CDR3 DNA: TGTGCCAGCAGGCAGGGGGGGCAAAACATTCAGTACTTC

D gene: .
J gene: TRBJ2-2
V gene: TRBV4-1
clone size: once
CDR3 protein: CASSQDEGNAAGELFF
CDR3 DNA: TGCGCCAGCAGCCAAGATGAGGGAAACGCCGCCGGGGAGCTGTTTTTT

D gene: .
J gene: TRBJ1-2
V gene: TRBV19
clone size: .
CDR3 protein: CASSNGWLYGYTF
CDR3 DNA: TGTGCCAGTAGTAACGGGTGGCTCTATGGCTACACCTTC

D gene: .
J gene: TRBJ1-1
V gene: TRBV5-1
clone size: .
CDR3 protein: CASSSLGSNTEAFF
CDR3 DNA: TGCGCCAGCAGCTCACTGGGCTCGAACACTGAAGCTTTCTTT

D gene: TRBD1
J gene: TRBJ1-4
V gene: TRBV5-1
clone size: .
CDR3 protein: CASSGTDSTNEKLFF
CDR3 DNA: TGCGCCAGCAGCGGGACAGATTCAACTAATGAAAAACTGTTTTTT

D gene: .
J gene: TRBJ2-5
V gene: TRBV9
clone size: .
CDR3 protein: CASSPGTPRGETQYF
CDR3 DNA: TGTGCCAGCAGCCCGGGGACTCCAAGAGGGGAGACCCAGTACTTC

D gene: .
J gene: TRBJ2-2
V gene: TRBV5-1
clone size: .
CDR3 protein: CASSHPQRGARTGELFF
CDR3 DNA: TGCGCCAGCAGCCATCCCCAGAGGGGGGCGCGCACCGGGGAGCTGTTTTTT

D gene: TRBD1
J gene: TRBJ1-3
V gene: TRBV5-6
clone size: .
CDR3 protein: CASSFRGQVFGNTIYF
CDR3 DNA: TGTGCCAGCAGCTTCAGGGGACAGGTATTTGGAAACACCATATATTTT

D gene: .
J gene: TRBJ2-7
V gene: TRBV5-1
clone size: .
CDR3 protein: CASSFPGTYEQYF
CDR3 DNA: TGCGCCAGCAGCTTTCCGGGAACCTACGAGCAGTACTTC

D gene: .
J gene: TRBJ1-1
V gene: TRBV30
clone size: .
CDR3 protein: CAWSTPGGGPEAFF
CDR3 DNA: TGTGCCTGGAGTACCCCCGGGGGAGGCCCTGAAGCTTTCTTT

D gene: .
J gene: TRBJ1-3
V gene: TRBV29-1
clone size: .
CDR3 protein: CSVEGATATSGNTIYF
CDR3 DNA: TGCAGCGTTGAAGGAGCGACGGCAACCTCTGGAAACACCATATATTTT

D gene: .
J gene: TRBJ2-1
V gene: TRBV20-1
clone size: few
CDR3 protein: CSMGVNEQFF
CDR3 DNA: TGCAGTATGGGAGTCAATGAGCAGTTCTTC